A single TCR beta chain is shown here with its context. Its antigen is not identified. The source of the sample is a study of OX40 agonist ivuxolimab in advanced cancers. Method: immunoSEQ multiplex PCR; TCRdb's copy keeps in-frame clones and lacks some. The repertoire includes around 42,000 clones, about 91% of them detected once, and roughly 25% sits in the top ten. Study observations and caveats: Normalized T-cell clonal expansion was also low in some nonresponders. No antigen was identified for the clonally expanded peripheral T cells.

The origin of this receptor is an adult with an advanced solid tumor such as melanoma, head and neck, liver or kidney cancer. This sample comprised CD4+ or CD8+ T cells sorted from blood, obtained in a trial of the OX40 agonist ivuxolimab.

The CDR3 loop reads CASSILTGNYGYTF. CDR3 DNA sequence: TGTGCCAGCAGCATATTGACAGGAAACTATGGCTACACCTTC. The chain is built from TRBV5-5 and TRBJ1-2, with D perhaps matching TRBD1 (6 bases). From germline, CDR1 is SGHKS and CDR2 YYEKEE (reference sequence). The CDR3 is 14 amino acids. The V and J ends lost 4 bases and 2 bases respectively, with 12 bases between them.